This TCR beta chain was identified in a study of T cell responses to AZD1222 COVID-19 vaccine. Study observations and caveats: Nearly half of the spike-specific TCRs reportedly recognize variant regions that carry no mutations. Regions 160-218 and 743-854 dominated among vaccine-associated CD4 TCRs spanning spike. Baseline testing showed seropositivity in only five to seven AZD1222 recipients.

Clones were read by immunoSEQ multiplex PCR, and TCRdb kept only the in-frame ones, dropping some. The repertoire holds over 45,000 clones, 80% to 90% seen once, with approximately 15% in the top ten. Second-dose intervals of approximately 4 or approximately 12 weeks were pooled. Note on this clone: As yet, its antigen is unknown.

J gave up 8 bases and V 4 bases, and 7 bases lay outside the gene matches. CDR1 is SGHTA and CDR2 is FQGNSA in the germline V gene. The CDR3 length is 13 residues. The sequencing used peripheral blood, collected 28 days after the second AZD1222 dose. This clonotype was sampled from an adult who received the AZD1222 COVID-19 vaccine. This sequence joins TRBV7-2 and TRBJ1-2, with 7 positions matching TRBD1. CDR3 in DNA: TGTGCCAGCAGCTCGACAGGGCAAGGAGGCTACACCTTC. Protein product: CASSSTGQGGYTF.